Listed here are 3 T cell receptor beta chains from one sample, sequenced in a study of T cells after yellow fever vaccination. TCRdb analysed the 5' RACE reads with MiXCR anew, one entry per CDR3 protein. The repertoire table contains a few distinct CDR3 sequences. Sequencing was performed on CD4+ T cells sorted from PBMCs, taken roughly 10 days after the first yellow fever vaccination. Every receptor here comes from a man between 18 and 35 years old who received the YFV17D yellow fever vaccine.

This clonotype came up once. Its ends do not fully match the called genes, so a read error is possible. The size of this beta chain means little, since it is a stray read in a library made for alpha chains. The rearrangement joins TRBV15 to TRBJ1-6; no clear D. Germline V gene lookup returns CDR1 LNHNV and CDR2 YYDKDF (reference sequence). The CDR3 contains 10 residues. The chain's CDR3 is CDTNAGKSTF. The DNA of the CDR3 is TGTGACACCAATGCAGGCAAATCAACCTTT.

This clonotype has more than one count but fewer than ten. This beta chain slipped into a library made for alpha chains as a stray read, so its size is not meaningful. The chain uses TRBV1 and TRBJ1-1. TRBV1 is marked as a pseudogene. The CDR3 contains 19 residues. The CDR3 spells CTSSHPRGYYGGSQGNLIF. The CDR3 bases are TGCACCAGCAGCCATCCCCGGGGCTATTATGGAGGAAGCCAAGGAAATCTCATCTTT.

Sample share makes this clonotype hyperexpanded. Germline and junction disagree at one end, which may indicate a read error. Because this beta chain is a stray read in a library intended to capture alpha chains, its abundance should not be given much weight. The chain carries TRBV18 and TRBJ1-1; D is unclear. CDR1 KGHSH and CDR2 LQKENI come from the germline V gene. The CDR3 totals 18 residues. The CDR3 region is CASSPRGSKETSGSRLTF. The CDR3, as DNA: TGTGCCAGCTCACCACGCGGTAGTAAGGAAACCAGTGGCTCTAGGTTGACCTTT.